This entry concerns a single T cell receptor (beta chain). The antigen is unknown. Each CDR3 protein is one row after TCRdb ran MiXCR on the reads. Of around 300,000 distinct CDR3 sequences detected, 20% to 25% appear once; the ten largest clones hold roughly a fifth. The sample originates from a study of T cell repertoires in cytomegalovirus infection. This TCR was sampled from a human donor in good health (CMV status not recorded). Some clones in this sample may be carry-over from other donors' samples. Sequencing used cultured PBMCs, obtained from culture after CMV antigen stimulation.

CDR3 amino acids: CSARDPVASYNEQFF. CDR3 sequence (DNA): TGCAGTGCTAGAGATCCAGTGGCGTCTTACAATGAGCAGTTCTTC. The V gene is TRBV20-1, the J gene TRBJ2-1; D is unclear. Germline lookup yields CDR1 DFQATT and CDR2 SNEGSKA (reference sequence). V lost 0 bases and J 4 bases, leaving 13 bases between the germline ends. The CDR3 is 15 residues long.